A selection of T cell receptor beta chains follows, all from one sample in a study of T cells in Graves' hyperthyroidism and ophthalmopathy. TCRdb re-called the multiplex PCR reads through MiXCR, storing one row per CDR3 protein. The sample holds 500,000 to 600,000 distinct CDR3 sequences, around 46% seen once. Sequencing was done on a sample of peripheral blood or thyroid tissue (not recorded which). Receptor source: an adult woman with Graves' disease, either hyperthyroidism or ophthalmopathy (not recorded which). Both conserved end residues are part of each CDR3. A D gene is named only where the DNA matches it firmly. Clone size is given for some rows only: seen once, a few or many times, or a class if the clone is expanded.

.	TRBD2	TRBV4-2	TRBJ2-3	TGTGCCAGCAGCCAAGATGTAATAGCGGGACTTGGGGATACGCAGTATTTT	CASSQDVIAGLGDTQYF
many	TRBD2	TRBV7-2	TRBJ2-5	TGTGCCAGCGCCACCCTAGCGGGACAAGAGACCCAGTACTTC	CASATLAGQETQYF
.	.	TRBV5-1	TRBJ1-4	TGCGCCAGCAGCTGGACAGTTCTGGATGAAAAACTGTTTTTT	CASSWTVLDEKLFF
many	TRBD1	TRBV9	TRBJ2-2	TGTGCCAGCAGCGCAGCGATAGGGGGCACGAACACCGGGGAGCTGTTTTTT	CASSAAIGGTNTGELFF
many	.	TRBV7-3	TRBJ2-5	TGTGCCAGCAGCTTAACGATGGGGGGCGGGGAGACCCAGTACTTC	CASSLTMGGGETQYF
.	.	TRBV19	TRBJ1-1	TGTGCCAGCGGACTAGCGGGAGGCCCCAACACTGAAGCTTTCTTC	CASGLAGGPNTEAFF
.	.	TRBV7-2	TRBJ2-7	TGTGCCAGCGTCCTAGGCCTCCTGGGCTCCTACGAGCAGTACTTC	CASVLGLLGSYEQYF
.	.	TRBV15	TRBJ1-1	TGTGCCACCAGCGGAGGGAGGTTCACTGAAGCTTTCTTT	CATSGGRFTEAFF
many	.	TRBV19	TRBJ1-4	TGTGCCAGTAGGGGGATTAATGAAAAACTGTTTTTT	CASRGINEKLFF
few	TRBD1	TRBV5-1	TRBJ1-1	TGCGCCAGCAGCGGACAGGGTTGGAACACTGAAGCTTTCTTT	CASSGQGWNTEAFF
.	TRBD1	TRBV7-9	TRBJ2-7	TGTGCCAGAAGCTTCCGGACAGGGTCCCCCTACGAGCAGTACTTC	CARSFRTGSPYEQYF
.	.	TRBV12-3/TRBV12-4	TRBJ1-6	TGTGCCAGCAGTCGGGACTTGACTCCACCCCTCCACTTT	CASSRDLTPPLHF
.	TRBD2	TRBV7-9	TRBJ2-7	TGTGCCAGCAGCTATCTACTAGCGGCCTACGAGCAGTACTTC	CASSYLLAAYEQYF
.	.	TRBV2	TRBJ1-1	TGTGTCAGGACCCGGTGGACTGAAGCTTTCTTT	CVRTRWTEAFF
many	.	TRBV7-9	TRBJ1-1	TGTGCCAGCAGCCTTCAGGCGGCCGGCGGGGCTTTCTTT	CASSLQAAGGAFF
.	.	TRBV29-1	TRBJ2-7	TGCAGCCTTGCTGACCTGGGGTCCTACGAGCAGTACTTC	CSLADLGSYEQYF
.	.	TRBV18	TRBJ2-5	TGTGCCAGCTCATGGGAACTCAATCAGCCCCAGTACTTC	CASSWELNQPQYF
.	TRBD1	TRBV20-1	TRBJ2-5	TGCAGTGCCTCTATCTCCGGGACAGGGGCGGGAGAGACCCAGTACTTC	CSASISGTGAGETQYF
few	TRBD1	TRBV28	TRBJ1-2	TGTGCCAGCAGTGACAGGGCCTCTAGGAAAGGCTACACCTTC	CASSDRASRKGYTF
many	.	TRBV11-2	TRBJ2-6	TGTGCCAGCAGCCCCGGGGGAGCTGGGGCCAACGTCCTGACTTTC	CASSPGGAGANVLTF
many	.	TRBV27	TRBJ1-3	TGTGCCAGCAGTTTAACAGGGCAAGGAAACACCATATATTTT	CASSLTGQGNTIYF
.	.	TRBV2	TRBJ1-6	TGTGCCAGCAGTGATCTGGGCTCCTATAATTCACCCCTCCACTTT	CASSDLGSYNSPLHF
.	TRBD1	TRBV20-1	TRBJ2-7	TGCAGTGCGAAGGACAGGGTCCACGAGCAGTACTTC	CSAKDRVHEQYF
few	TRBD1	TRBV12-3/TRBV12-4	TRBJ1-5	TGTGCCAGCAGGCAAGGGACAGGGGATCAGCCCCAGCATTTT	CASRQGTGDQPQHF
many	.	TRBV5-1	TRBJ2-2	TGCGCCAGCAGCTCGCCGAGGGGTATGGACACCGGGGAGCTGTTTTTT	CASSSPRGMDTGELFF